This paragraph reports one T cell receptor beta chain. Its antigen is as yet unknown. This table comes from immunoSEQ multiplex PCR, and its TCRdb copy is limited to in-frame clones, with some not included. Here the sample spans over 95,000 clones, approximately 58% being singletons. This sample stems from a study of cytotoxic CD8 clonotypes in ibrutinib-treated CLL. Study in general: Outcomes included 24 partial and 2 complete responses; after median approximately 70 months, roughly 15 stayed remitted and approximately 12 progressed. Study observations and caveats: The public clonotypes identified were infrequent and showed contraction or stability on treatment. Whereas clonality rose at ibrutinib response, it declined toward baseline at progression.

Germline V CDR1 and CDR2: MNHNY, SVGAGI (reference sequence). Trimming took 7 bases from V and 3 from J, leaving 14 bases between them. This CDR3 comprises 14 residues. The starting material was PBMCs, obtained after 24 months of ibrutinib treatment. This clonotype originated in a human donor with chronic lymphocytic leukemia. The rearrangement links TRBV6-6 to TRBJ2-3; either TRBD1 or TRBD2 may fit D (5 bases each). The CDR3 protein is CASNGTPQTDTQYF. DNA of the CDR3: TGTGCCAGCAACGGGACCCCCCAGACAGATACGCAGTATTTT.